The 23 T cell receptor beta chains below come from one sample, sequenced in a study of T cell responses to AZD1222 COVID-19 vaccine. Repertoires were generated with immunoSEQ multiplex PCR, while TCRdb's copy carries only in-frame clones and drops some. The sample yields approximately 100,000 clones, 70% to 90% seen once. The source was peripheral blood, collected on day 0 of AZD1222 vaccination. The source is an adult in good health.

The chain employs TRBV5-1 and TRBJ2-1; 14 bases are shared with TRBD2. Germline assignment: CDR1 SGHRS and CDR2 YFSETQ. The ends lost 4 bases at V and 8 bases at J; junction bases unmatched: 8. The CDR3 spans 16 residues. In nucleotides, the CDR3 is TGCGCCAGCAGCGGGGGGACTAGCGGGAGAGGGGATGAGCAGTTCTTC. Translated, it gives CASSGGTSGRGDEQFF.

The rearrangement links TRBV25-1 to TRBJ1-4, with 8 bases fitting TRBD1. In germline, CDR1 is MGHDK, CDR2 SYGVNS. The length of the CDR3 is 14 residues. The ends lost 8 bases at V and 7 bases at J; junction bases unmatched: 9. The DNA of the CDR3 is TGTGCCAGCGGATATCAGGGGGCAAGTGAAAAACTGTTTTTT. Protein product: CASGYQGASEKLFF. The full variable domain, completed using reference TRBV25-1 and TRBJ1-4, is EADIYQTPRYLVIGTGKKITLECSQTMGHDKMYWYQQDPGMELHLIHYSYGVNSTEKGDLSSESTVSRIRTEHFPLTLESARPSHTSQYLCASGYQGASEKLFFGSGTQLSVL.

The J gene is TRBJ2-7, the V gene TRBV19; possible D gene TRBD1, 5 bases. The CDR3 runs 16 residues. Germline CDR1 reads LNHDA; CDR2 reads SQIVND (reference sequence). The germline V and J ends were trimmed by 6 bases and 6 bases, with 24 bases remaining between them. CDR3 protein: CASSPLWGSQGGEQYF. The CDR3 DNA reads as TGTGCCAGTAGCCCCCTCTGGGGAAGCCAGGGCGGCGAGCAGTACTTC.

This sequence joins TRBV28 and TRBJ2-6; no definite D call. Germline V gene lookup returns CDR1 MDHEN and CDR2 SYDVKM. This CDR3 has 15 residues. With 5 bases removed from V and 0 bases from J, the gap between germline ends came to 8 bases. The CDR3: CASSGPYSGANVLTF. Written as DNA, the CDR3 is TGTGCCAGCAGTGGTCCATACTCTGGGGCCAACGTCCTGACTTTC.

The rearrangement uses TRBV28 and TRBJ1-3, with D perhaps matching TRBD1 (5 bases). V lost 1 base, J lost 4 bases, and 8 bases lay in between. Germline loops: CDR1 MDHEN, CDR2 SYDVKM. The CDR3 sequence is 14 residues long. CDR3 DNA sequence: TGTGCCAGCAGTTTATTCCAGGGAGGAAACACCATATATTTT. It encodes CASSLFQGGNTIYF. Based on the CDR3 plus reference TRBV28 and TRBJ1-3, the full variable domain is DVKVTQSSRYLVKRTGEKVFLECVQDMDHENMFWYRQDPGLGLRLIYFSYDVKMKEKGDIPEGYSVSREKKERFSLILESASTNQTSMYLCASSLFQGGNTIYFGEGSWLTVV.

The rearrangement links TRBV7-2 to TRBJ1-3; D ambiguous. The CDR3 extends over 15 amino acids. With 2 bases removed from V and 3 bases from J, the gap between germline ends came to 11 bases. CDR1 and CDR2 (germline): SGHTA, FQGNSA. The CDR3 protein is CASSLTRVYGNTIYF. CDR3 in DNA: TGTGCCAGCAGCTTAACGCGGGTATATGGAAACACCATATATTTT.

The chain links TRBV11-3 to TRBJ2-1; 7 nucleotides align to TRBD2. The CDR3 has 15 residues. CDR1 is SGHNT and CDR2 is YENEEA in the germline V gene. With 1 base clipped from V and 8 bases from J, the junction kept 8 bases outside the gene matches. The CDR3 region has the DNA TGTGCCAGCAGCTTAGCTGCGGGAGTAGGAGATGAGCAGTTCTTC. Protein product: CASSLAAGVGDEQFF.

The rearrangement joins TRBV18 to TRBJ2-7; perhaps TRBD1 as D (6 bases). V was cut by 5 bases and J by 0 bases, with 14 bases left in between. From germline, CDR1 is KGHSH and CDR2 LQKENI. The CDR3 is made up of 15 amino acids. The CDR3 sequence: CASSATPGDSYEQYF. CDR3 nucleotides: TGTGCCAGCTCAGCGACTCCAGGGGACTCCTACGAGCAGTACTTC.

The CDR3 DNA follows: TGTGCCAGCAGTTTAAGGGACAGGGTGACTGAAGCTTTCTTT. It specifies CASSLRDRVTEAFF. The genes are TRBV27 and TRBJ1-1, with 9 bases fitting TRBD1. CDR3 size: 14 residues. Germline CDR1 is MNHEY and CDR2 is SMNVEV (reference sequence). With 2 bases clipped from V and 5 bases from J, the junction kept 3 bases outside the gene matches.

This clone was detected a few times. The chain couples TRBV9 to TRBJ2-7, with D perhaps TRBD1 (6 bases). The CDR3 contains 13 residues. V lost 4 bases, J lost 3 bases, and 11 bases lay in between. Germline CDR1 SGDLS, CDR2 YYNGEE. The CDR3 reads CASSSGDNYEQYF. The CDR3 DNA follows: TGTGCCAGCAGCTCCGGGGACAACTACGAGCAGTACTTC.

The chain carries TRBV3-1 (or the pseudogene TRBV3-2) and TRBJ1-1; D is ambiguous. Trimming took 4 bases from V and 4 from J, leaving 7 bases between them. CDR3 length equals 12 residues. Germline CDR1 reads LGHDT; CDR2 reads YNNKEL (reference sequence). Here the CDR3 reads CASSLTSTEAFF. The CDR3 coding sequence is TGTGCCAGCAGCCTGACAAGCACTGAAGCTTTCTTT.

This chain links TRBV27 with TRBJ2-7; D is uncertain. V was shortened by 6 bases and J by 3 bases, with 18 bases between the two germline ends. This CDR3 region has 15 residues. Germline V gene data show CDR1 as MNHEY and CDR2 as SMNVEV (reference sequence). CDR3 nucleotide sequence: TGTGCCAGCAGGAACTCTACACCCCGTTACTACGAGCAGTACTTC. Residues: CASRNSTPRYYEQYF.

The chain carries TRBV24-1 and TRBJ2-7, with D hard to call. Trimming took 11 bases from V and 5 from J, leaving 6 bases between them. CDR3 length equals 9 residues. Germline V CDR1 and CDR2: KGHDR, SFDVKD. Here the CDR3 DNA reads TGTGCCAAGGCGAACGAGCAGTACTTC. This translates into CAKANEQYF.

The V gene is TRBV18, the J gene TRBJ1-1; weak D call: TRBD1 (5 bases). V lost 3 bases and J 8 bases, leaving 13 bases between the germline ends. There are 13 residues in the CDR3. Germline values: CDR1 KGHSH, CDR2 LQKENI. CDR3 in DNA: TGTGCCAGCTCACCCTCAAGGGGCGTCGAAGCTTTCTTT. Its translation: CASSPSRGVEAFF.

The chain joins TRBV6-1 to TRBJ2-5, with 14 nucleotides matching TRBD2. V gave up 0 bases and J gave up 13 bases; unmatched junction bases: 7. Per the germline V gene, CDR1 is MNHNS and CDR2 is SASEGT. The CDR3 is 15 residues long. The CDR3 protein is CASSEAGTSGGPPYF. The CDR3 DNA follows: TGTGCCAGCAGTGAAGCGGGGACTAGCGGGGGCCCCCCGTACTTC.

This chain uses TRBV27 with TRBJ2-7; 14 nucleotides line up with TRBD2. Germline trimming cut 8 bases from V and 6 bases from J; bases unmatched to any gene: 9. This CDR3 has 15 amino acids. The germline CDR1 and CDR2 sequences are MNHEY and SMNVEV (reference sequence). CDR3 bases: TGTGCCAGCGGTCGACTAGCGGGAGGGCCGGGCGAGCAGTACTTC. Amino acid sequence: CASGRLAGGPGEQYF.

The chain combines TRBV5-1 with TRBJ2-5; D perhaps matches TRBD1 (5 bases). This CDR3 contains 15 residues. Per germline, CDR1 SGHRS and CDR2 YFSETQ. V lost 0 bases and J 0 bases, leaving 9 bases between the germline ends. CDR3 bases: TGCGCCAGCAGCTTGGACACAGGCTACCAAGAGACCCAGTACTTC. It specifies CASSLDTGYQETQYF.

The V and J genes are TRBV11-2 and TRBJ2-5, with D hard to call. The CDR3 extends over 11 amino acids. Trimming removed 5 bases from V and 4 bases from J, with 5 bases in between. From germline, CDR1 is SGHAT and CDR2 FQNNGV. This CDR3 is CASSPGETQYF. DNA of the CDR3: TGTGCCAGCAGCCCGGGAGAGACCCAGTACTTC.

The chain uses TRBV27 and TRBJ2-7; 7 bases match TRBD2. The CDR3 sequence is 16 residues long. Germline V lookup: CDR1 MNHEY, CDR2 SMNVEV (reference sequence). After removal of 4 bases from V and 2 bases from J, the junction contained 11 bases not matched to a gene. The CDR3 DNA follows: TGTGCCAGCAGTTCTCTCCAGAGCGGGGCAGCCTACGAGCAGTACTTC. Protein sequence: CASSSLQSGAAYEQYF.

This clone was detected once. The chain combines TRBV9 with TRBJ2-3; tentative D call: TRBD2 (6 bases). The CDR3 covers 12 residues. Trimming pared 7 bases from V and 6 bases from J, leaving 12 bases between. Per germline, CDR1 SGDLS and CDR2 YYNGEE. CDR3 residues: CASGVGGDTQYF. The CDR3 nucleotides read TGTGCCAGCGGGGTTGGAGGGGATACGCAGTATTTT.

The V call is TRBV5-5, the J call TRBJ1-4; possible D gene TRBD1, 6 bases. The CDR3 totals 14 residues. The V gene lost 4 bases and the J gene lost 3 bases, with 10 bases spanning the gap. CDR1 is SGHKS and CDR2 is YYEKEE in the germline V gene (reference sequence). CDR3 amino acids: CASSPGGPNEKLFF. CDR3 sequence (DNA): TGTGCCAGCAGCCCGGGGGGCCCTAATGAAAAACTGTTTTTT.

The chain is built from TRBV6-5 and TRBJ2-2, with D possibly matching TRBD2 (7 bases). Germline V gene sequence: CDR1 MNHEY, CDR2 SVGAGI. Trimming removed 8 bases at V and 4 bases at J, with 14 bases between. The CDR3 consists of 14 residues. The CDR3 region is CASSEGGFTGELFF. Here the CDR3 DNA reads TGTGCCAGCTCCGAGGGGGGGTTCACCGGGGAGCTGTTTTTT.

The chain couples TRBV11-3 to TRBJ2-5, with 7 nucleotides matching TRBD1. The V gene end was trimmed by 5 bases and the J gene end by 2 bases; junction bases not matched to a gene: 2. This CDR3 has 13 amino acids. Germline V gene lookup returns CDR1 SGHNT and CDR2 YENEEA. In nucleotides, the CDR3 is TGTGCCAGCAGCCGGGGACAGCAAGAGACCCAGTACTTC. Translating it yields CASSRGQQETQYF.